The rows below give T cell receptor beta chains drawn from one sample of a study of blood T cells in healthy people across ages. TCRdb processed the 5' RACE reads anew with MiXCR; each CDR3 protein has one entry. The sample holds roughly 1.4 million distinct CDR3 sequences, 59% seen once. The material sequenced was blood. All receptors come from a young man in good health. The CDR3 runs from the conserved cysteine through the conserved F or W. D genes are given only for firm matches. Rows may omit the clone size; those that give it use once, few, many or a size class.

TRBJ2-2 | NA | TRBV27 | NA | CATSLLGTTGELFF | TGTGCCACCTCTCTGTTGGGGACCACCGGGGAGCTGTTTTTT
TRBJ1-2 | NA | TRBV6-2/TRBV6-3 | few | CASSRGRANYGYTF | TGTGCCAGCAGCCGAGGCCGAGCTAACTATGGCTACACCTTC
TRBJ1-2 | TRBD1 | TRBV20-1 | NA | CSARDRSVGGYTF | TGCAGTGCAAGGGACAGGTCTGTTGGTGGCTACACCTTC
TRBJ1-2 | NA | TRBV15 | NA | CATSRDTIGASYGYTF | TGTGCCACCAGCAGAGATACGATCGGAGCTTCCTATGGCTACACCTTC
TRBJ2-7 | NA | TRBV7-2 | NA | CASSLNGGGPTYEQYF | TGTGCCAGCAGCTTAAATGGCGGGGGCCCTACCTACGAGCAGTACTTC
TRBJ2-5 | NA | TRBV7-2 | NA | CASPSVDKRGQETQYF | TGTGCCAGCCCCTCCGTGGATAAGCGAGGGCAAGAGACCCAGTACTTC
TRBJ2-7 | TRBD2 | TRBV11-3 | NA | CASSLVRELYEQYF | TGTGCCAGCAGCTTAGTGCGGGAGCTCTACGAGCAGTACTTC
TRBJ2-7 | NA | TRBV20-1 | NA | CSARDAVYEQYF | TGCAGTGCTAGAGATGCGGTGTACGAGCAGTACTTC
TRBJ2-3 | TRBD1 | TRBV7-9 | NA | CASSFLGTGGADTQYF | TGTGCCAGCAGCTTTCTGGGGACAGGGGGCGCGGATACGCAGTATTTT
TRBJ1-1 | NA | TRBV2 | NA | CASSEGSSNTEAFF | TGTGCCAGCAGTGAAGGCAGTTCGAACACTGAAGCTTTCTTT
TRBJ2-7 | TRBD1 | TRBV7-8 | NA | CASSLLSGGMYEQYF | TGTGCCAGCAGCTTATTGTCAGGGGGCATGTACGAGCAGTACTTC
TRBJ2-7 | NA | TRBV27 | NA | CASSLFDWDEQYF | TGTGCCAGCAGTTTATTCGACTGGGACGAGCAGTACTTC
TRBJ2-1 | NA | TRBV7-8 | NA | CASSLGAYRSYNEQFF | TGTGCCAGCAGCTTAGGGGCCTACCGCTCCTACAATGAGCAGTTCTTC
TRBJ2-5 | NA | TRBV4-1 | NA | CASSPTQMQETQYF | TGCGCCAGCAGCCCAACCCAGATGCAAGAGACCCAGTACTTC
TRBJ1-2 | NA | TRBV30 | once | CAWIATNGYTF | TGTGCCTGGATCGCGACTAATGGCTACACCTTC
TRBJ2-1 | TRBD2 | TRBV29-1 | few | CSVPSPLAGGYNEQFF | TGCAGCGTTCCATCCCCGCTAGCGGGGGGCTACAATGAGCAGTTCTTC
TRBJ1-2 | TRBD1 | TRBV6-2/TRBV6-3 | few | CASSRQGPYGYTF | TGTGCCAGCAGTCGACAGGGACCCTATGGCTACACCTTC
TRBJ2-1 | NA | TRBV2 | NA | CASSGEGEKGNEQFF | TGTGCCAGCAGTGGTGAAGGGGAGAAGGGCAATGAGCAGTTCTTC
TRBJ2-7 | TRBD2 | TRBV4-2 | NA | CASSHGYSSGRPRYEQYF | TGTGCCAGCAGCCACGGATATTCTAGCGGGAGGCCCCGCTACGAGCAGTACTTC
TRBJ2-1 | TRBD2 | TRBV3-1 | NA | CASSQPLSGRGNEQFF | TGTGCCAGCAGCCAACCGCTTAGCGGGAGGGGGAATGAGCAGTTCTTC